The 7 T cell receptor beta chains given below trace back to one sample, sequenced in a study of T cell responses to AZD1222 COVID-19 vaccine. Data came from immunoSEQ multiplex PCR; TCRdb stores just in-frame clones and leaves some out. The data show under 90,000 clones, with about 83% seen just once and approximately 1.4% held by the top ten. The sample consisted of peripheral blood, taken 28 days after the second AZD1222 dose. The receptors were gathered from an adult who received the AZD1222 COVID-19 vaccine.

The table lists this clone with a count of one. The CDR3 coding sequence is TGTGCCAGTAGTATGCCAGGGGGCGGGCACAGGAGAGAGACCCAGTACTTC. Its protein is CASSMPGGGHRRETQYF. This chain joins TRBV19 and TRBJ2-5; 8 nucleotides line up with TRBD1. The CDR3 spans 17 residues. The ends lost 3 bases at V and 4 bases at J; junction bases unmatched: 13. CDR1 is LNHDA, CDR2 SQIVND, per germline (reference sequence).

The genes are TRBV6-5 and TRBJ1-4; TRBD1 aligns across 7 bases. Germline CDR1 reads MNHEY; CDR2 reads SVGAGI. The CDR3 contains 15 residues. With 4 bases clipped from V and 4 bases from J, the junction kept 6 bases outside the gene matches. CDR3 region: CASSSQGGGNEKLFF. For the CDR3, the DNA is TGTGCCAGCAGTTCCCAGGGGGGGGGTAATGAAAAACTGTTTTTT.

CDR3 amino acids: CASSVGGTLNTEAFF. CDR3 DNA sequence: TGTGCCAGCAGCGTAGGTGGCACCCTGAACACTGAAGCTTTCTTT. The chain joins TRBV9 to TRBJ1-1; D is unresolved. Germline V CDR1 and CDR2: SGDLS, YYNGEE. This CDR3 is 15 amino acids long. Trimming removed 0 bases at V and 0 bases at J, with 9 bases between. Variable domain in full (rest from reference TRBV9 and TRBJ1-1): DSGVTQTPKHLITATGQRVTLRCSPRSGDLSVYWYQQSLDQGLQFLIQYYNGEERAKGNILERFSAQQFPDLHSELNLSSLELGDSALYFCASSVGGTLNTEAFFGQGTRLTVV.

CDR3 region: CASSQGQVATNEKLFF. CDR3 DNA sequence: TGCGCCAGCAGCCAAGGACAGGTAGCAACTAATGAAAAACTGTTTTTT. V gene TRBV4-3 combines with J gene TRBJ1-4; the D gene is possibly TRBD1 (6 bases). The germline CDR1 and CDR2 sequences are LGHNA and YSLEER. The V and J ends lost 1 base and 0 bases respectively, with 9 bases between them. The CDR3 has 16 amino acids.

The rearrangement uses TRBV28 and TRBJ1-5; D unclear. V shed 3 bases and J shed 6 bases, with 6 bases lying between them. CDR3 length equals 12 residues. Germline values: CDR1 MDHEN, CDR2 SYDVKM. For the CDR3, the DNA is TGTGCCAGCAGTTTGTGGGGTCAGCCCCAGCATTTT. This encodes CASSLWGQPQHF.

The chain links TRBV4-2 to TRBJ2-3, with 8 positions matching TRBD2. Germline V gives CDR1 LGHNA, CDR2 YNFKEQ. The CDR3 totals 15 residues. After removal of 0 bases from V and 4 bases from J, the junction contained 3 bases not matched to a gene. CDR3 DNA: TGTGCCAGCAGCCAAGACAGCGGGAGTGCAGATACGCAGTATTTT. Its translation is CASSQDSGSADTQYF.

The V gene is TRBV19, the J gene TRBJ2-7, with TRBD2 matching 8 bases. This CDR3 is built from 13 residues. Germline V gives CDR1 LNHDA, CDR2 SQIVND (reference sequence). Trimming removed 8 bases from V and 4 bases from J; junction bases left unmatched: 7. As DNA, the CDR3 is TGTGCCAGTGGTTTGGCTAGCGGGTACGAGCAGTACTTC. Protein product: CASGLASGYEQYF.